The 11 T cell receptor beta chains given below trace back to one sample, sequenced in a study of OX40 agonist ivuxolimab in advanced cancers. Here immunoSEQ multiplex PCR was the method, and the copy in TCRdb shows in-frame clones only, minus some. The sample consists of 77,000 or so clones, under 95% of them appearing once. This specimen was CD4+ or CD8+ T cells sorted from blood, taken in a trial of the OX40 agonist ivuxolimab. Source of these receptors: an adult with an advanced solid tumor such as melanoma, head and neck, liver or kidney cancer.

The CDR3 DNA is TGCGCCAGCAGCCAAGATAGGGGAGGCTACTATGGCTACACCTTC. It codes for CASSQDRGGYYGYTF. This chain connects TRBV4-3 to TRBJ1-2; possibly TRBD1 for D (5 bases). The germline V gene has CDR1 LGHNA and CDR2 YSLEER. V lost 0 bases, J lost 3 bases, and 11 bases lay in between. CDR3 size: 15 residues.

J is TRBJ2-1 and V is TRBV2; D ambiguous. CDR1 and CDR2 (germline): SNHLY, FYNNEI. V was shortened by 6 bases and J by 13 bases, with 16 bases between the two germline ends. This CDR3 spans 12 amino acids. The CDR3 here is CASSKERALQFF. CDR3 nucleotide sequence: TGTGCCAGCAGCAAGGAACGGGCTTTACAGTTCTTC. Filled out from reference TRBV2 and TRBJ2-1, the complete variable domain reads EPEVTQTPSHQVTQMGQEVILRCVPISNHLYFYWYRQILGQKVEFLVSFYNNEISEKSEIFDDQFSVERPDGSNFTLKIRSTKLEDSAMYFCASSKERALQFFGPGTRLTVL.

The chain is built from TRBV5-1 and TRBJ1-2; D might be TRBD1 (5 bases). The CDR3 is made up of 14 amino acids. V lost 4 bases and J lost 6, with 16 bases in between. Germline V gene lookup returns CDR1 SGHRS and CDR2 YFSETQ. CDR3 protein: CASSEFRARNGYTF. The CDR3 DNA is TGCGCCAGCAGCGAATTCAGGGCTCGGAATGGCTACACCTTC.

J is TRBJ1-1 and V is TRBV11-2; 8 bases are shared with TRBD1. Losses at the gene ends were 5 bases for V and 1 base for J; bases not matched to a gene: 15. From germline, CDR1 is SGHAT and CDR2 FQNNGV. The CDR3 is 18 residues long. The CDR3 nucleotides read TGTGCCAGCAGCCCGACGCCAGGGACAGGTCAGGGGAACACTGAAGCTTTCTTT. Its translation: CASSPTPGTGQGNTEAFF.

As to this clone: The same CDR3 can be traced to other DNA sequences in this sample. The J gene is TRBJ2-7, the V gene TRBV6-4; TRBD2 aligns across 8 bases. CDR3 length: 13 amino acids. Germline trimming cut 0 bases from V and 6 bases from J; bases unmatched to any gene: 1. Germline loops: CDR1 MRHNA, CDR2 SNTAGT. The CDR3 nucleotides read TGTGCCAGCAGTGACTCGAGCGGGGGCGAGCAGTACTTC. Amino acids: CASSDSSGGEQYF.

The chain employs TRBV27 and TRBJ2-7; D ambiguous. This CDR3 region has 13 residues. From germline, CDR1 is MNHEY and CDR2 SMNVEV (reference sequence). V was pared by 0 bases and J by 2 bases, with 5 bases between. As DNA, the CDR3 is TGTGCCAGCAGTTTATCTCTGACCTACGAGCAGTACTTC. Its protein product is CASSLSLTYEQYF.

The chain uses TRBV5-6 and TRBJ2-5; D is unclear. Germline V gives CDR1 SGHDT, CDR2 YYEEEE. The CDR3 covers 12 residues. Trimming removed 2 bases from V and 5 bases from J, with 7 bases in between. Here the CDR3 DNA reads TGTGCCAGCAGCTTAAACCTGGAGACCCAGTACTTC. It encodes CASSLNLETQYF.

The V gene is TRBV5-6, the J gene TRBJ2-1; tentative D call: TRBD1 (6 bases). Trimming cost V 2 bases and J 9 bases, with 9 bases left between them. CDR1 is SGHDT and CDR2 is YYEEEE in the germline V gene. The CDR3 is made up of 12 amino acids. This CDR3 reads CASSFGTSEQFF. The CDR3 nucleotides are TGTGCCAGCAGCTTTGGGACAAGTGAGCAGTTCTTC.

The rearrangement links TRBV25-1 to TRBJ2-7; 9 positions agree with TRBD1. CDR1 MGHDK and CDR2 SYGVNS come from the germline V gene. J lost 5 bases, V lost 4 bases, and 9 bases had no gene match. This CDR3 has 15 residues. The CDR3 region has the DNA TGTGCCAGCAGTGGCAGAACCGGGACAGGGCACGAGCAGTACTTC. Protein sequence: CASSGRTGTGHEQYF.

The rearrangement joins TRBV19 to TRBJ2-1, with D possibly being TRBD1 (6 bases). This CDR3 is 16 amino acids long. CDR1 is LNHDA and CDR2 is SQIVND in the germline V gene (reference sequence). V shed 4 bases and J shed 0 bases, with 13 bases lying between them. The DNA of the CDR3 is TGTGCCAGTAGTACGGACAGCTCCAGCTCCTACAATGAGCAGTTCTTC. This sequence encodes CASSTDSSSSYNEQFF.

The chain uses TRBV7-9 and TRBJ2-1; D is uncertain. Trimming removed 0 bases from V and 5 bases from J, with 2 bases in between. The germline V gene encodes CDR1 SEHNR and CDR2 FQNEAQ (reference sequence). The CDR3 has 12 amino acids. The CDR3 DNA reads TGTGCCAGCAGCTTAGCCAACAATGAGCAGTTCTTC. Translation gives CASSLANNEQFF.